The next 6 T cell receptor beta chains were all read from a single sample in a study of monozygotic twins with inflammatory bowel disease. Reanalyzing the 5' RACE reads, TCRdb keeps one entry per CDR3 protein, without DNA. In all, the sample yields about 170,000 distinct CDR3 sequences. Sequencing was carried out using blood. The receptors originated from a human donor with ulcerative colitis or Crohn's disease, or a healthy co-twin of an affected twin (not recorded which).

This CDR3 is CASSLAVEASPLHF. J is TRBJ1-6 and V is TRBV12-3 or TRBV12-4. This CDR3 has 14 residues.

The V gene is TRBV6-6, the J gene TRBJ1-6. The CDR3 is made up of 12 amino acids. CDR1 MNHNY and CDR2 SVGAGI come from the germline V gene (reference sequence). The CDR3 sequence is CASSYGDSPLHF.

The chain recombines TRBV12-3 or TRBV12-4 with TRBJ2-7; TCRdb gives TRBD1 as the D gene, but with no DNA this cannot be confirmed. This CDR3 spans 12 amino acids. The CDR3 loop is CASSPLNHEQYF.

The V and J genes are TRBV10-3 and TRBJ1-4. The CDR3 runs to 14 residues. Looked up from germline, CDR1 is ENHRY and CDR2 is SYGVKD. CDR3 in amino acids: CAISESGDNEKLFF.

The CDR3 sequence is CASSLGPLGGGRSEQFF. This sequence joins TRBV4-1 and TRBJ2-1; TCRdb's D gene call, TRBD2, goes unchecked for lack of DNA. Germline V gives CDR1 MGHRA, CDR2 YSYEKL. CDR3 length: 17 amino acids.

V and J are TRBV7-2 and TRBJ2-1; TCRdb gives TRBD2 as the D gene, but with no DNA this cannot be confirmed. The CDR3 extends over 17 amino acids. Germline lookup yields CDR1 SGHTA and CDR2 FQGNSA. CDR3 protein: CASSPLAGAFWGNEQFF. Variable domain in full (rest from reference TRBV7-2 and TRBJ2-1): GAGVSQSPSNKVTEKGKDVELRCDPISGHTALYWYRQSLGQGLEFLIYFQGNSAPDKSGLPSDRFSAERTGGSVSTLTIQRTQQEDSAVYLCASSPLAGAFWGNEQFFGPGTRLTVL.